Described below is a single T cell receptor (beta chain) sequence and its context. The data stem from a study of blood T cell repertoires in COVID-19. Germline V gene data show CDR1 as MNHEY and CDR2 as SMNVEV (reference sequence). With V trimmed by 5 bases and J by 7 bases, 5 bases remained unmatched. The length of the CDR3 is 14 residues. The table came from immunoSEQ multiplex PCR; TCRdb's copy has only in-frame clones and leaves some out. The sample holds roughly 190,000 clones, 80% to 90% seen once. The receptor's source is a middle-aged man with active or convalescent COVID-19. The sequenced sample was peripheral blood. The V call is TRBV27, the J call TRBJ1-2; the match to TRBD1 covers 12 bases. The CDR3 sequence is CASSPGTGGGGYTF. The CDR3 bases are TGTGCCAGCAGTCCCGGGACAGGGGGCGGTGGCTACACCTTC.